The subject of this entry is one T cell receptor beta chain. Its antigen remains unknown. The sample originates from a study of T cells in localized non-small cell lung cancer. The V gene lost 3 bases and the J gene lost 2 bases, with 3 bases spanning the gap. Germline CDR1 and CDR2: KGHSH and LQKENI. The CDR3 runs to 12 residues. Method: immunoSEQ multiplex PCR; TCRdb's copy keeps in-frame clones and lacks some. The repertoire includes 45,000 to 60,000 clones, approximately 82% of them detected once, and around 20% sits in the top ten. General study points: Among the top 100 tumor clones, a median about 58 appeared in adjacent lung. Only one tumor region went through sequencing, so heterogeneity may still be there.

Sequencing was performed on peripheral blood, taken before any cancer treatment. The chain is built from TRBV18 and TRBJ2-3; D not certain. This sequence was found in a female donor over 55 with stage II squamous cell lung carcinoma. CDR3 DNA sequence: TGTGCCAGCTCACCTTACACAGATACGCAGTATTTT. As protein: CASSPYTDTQYF.